Listed below are T cell receptor beta chains from one sample, sequenced in a study of blood T cell repertoires in COVID-19. Sequenced by immunoSEQ multiplex PCR; TCRdb stores in-frame clones only, minus some. The sample holds approximately 73,000 clones, approximately 77% seen once. The sample consisted of peripheral blood. The receptor set was obtained from a woman in her 70s with acute or convalescent COVID-19. The CDR3 runs from the conserved cysteine through the conserved F or W. The order of the fields is D gene, J gene, clone size, V gene, CDR3 DNA, CDR3 protein. D genes are given only for firm matches. Clone size is shown for a subset of rows, as once, few, many or a class of expanded clone.

TRBD1,TRBJ1-6,NA,TRBV5-6,TGTGCCAGCAGCATGGACAGGGACGATTCACCCCTCCACTTT,CASSMDRDDSPLHF
TRBD2,TRBJ2-2,NA,TRBV30,TGTGCCTGGATTTTAGGTAGCGGGGCGAACACCGGGGAGCTGTTTTTT,CAWILGSGANTGELFF
NA,TRBJ2-7,few,TRBV6-5,TGTGCTACCGCAGGCAGGTATCTTTCGAGCGAGCAGTACTTC,CATAGRYLSSEQYF
NA,TRBJ2-2,NA,TRBV30,TGTGCCTGGACTAGAGGGTTAAGGGGGGGACAAAACACCGGGGAGCTGTTTTTT,CAWTRGLRGGQNTGELFF
NA,TRBJ2-7,NA,TRBV2,TGTGCCAGCAGGGCCCCAAGGGGAAAAGGGGTCCCCTACGAGCAGTACTTC,CASRAPRGKGVPYEQYF
NA,TRBJ2-2,NA,TRBV5-4,TGTGCCAGCAGCTTGGCCCCCTCCAACAGTCTCACCGGGGAGCTGTTTTTT,CASSLAPSNSLTGELFF
NA,TRBJ2-5,NA,TRBV3-1/TRBV3-2,TGTGCCAGCAGCCCGAGCGGGCGTGGAGAGACCCAGTACTTC,CASSPSGRGETQYF
NA,TRBJ2-7,NA,TRBV7-2,TGTGCCAGCAGCTTAGCCACTAACCGCGAGCAGTACTTC,CASSLATNREQYF
TRBD2,TRBJ2-4,NA,TRBV13,TGTGCCAGCAGTTATCTCGGGACTAGCGGGAGAGAAAACATTCAGTACTTC,CASSYLGTSGRENIQYF
TRBD1,TRBJ1-2,NA,TRBV28,TGTGCCAGCCTACAGGGGAACAACTATGGCTACACCTTC,CASLQGNNYGYTF
NA,TRBJ2-2,NA,TRBV19,TGTGCCAGTAGTAGTAGCCGGAATGGGGAGCTGTTTTTT,CASSSSRNGELFF
TRBD2,TRBJ2-2,NA,TRBV30,TGTGCCTGGAGTGTACCGGCCAGCGGGAGGGCCCGAGTCCCCGGGGAGCTGTTTTTT,CAWSVPASGRARVPGELFF
NA,TRBJ1-6,few,TRBV11-2,TGTGCCAGCAGCTTAGACCCCCAGGGAACCTATAATTCACCCCTCCACTTT,CASSLDPQGTYNSPLHF
NA,TRBJ1-5,NA,TRBV5-1,TGCGCCAGCAGCTTGGGGAGGGGTGATCAGCCCCAGCATTTT,CASSLGRGDQPQHF
NA,TRBJ1-4,NA,TRBV30,TGTGCCTGGTTGGGGCTTAATGAAAAACTGTTTTTT,CAWLGLNEKLFF
NA,TRBJ1-3,NA,TRBV12-1,TGTGCCAGCAGCTCCTACTTCCTACCTGGAAACACCATATATTTT,CASSSYFLPGNTIYF
NA,TRBJ1-1,NA,TRBV2,TGTGCCAGCAGTGATTTAGGTGGGGCAGGGGCCTTGGAAAACACTGAAGCTTTCTTT,CASSDLGGAGALENTEAFF
TRBD1,TRBJ2-7,NA,TRBV7-8,TGTGCCAGCAGCCCTGGACAGGGGGCCTACGAGCAGTACTTC,CASSPGQGAYEQYF
NA,TRBJ1-6,NA,TRBV5-1,TGCGCCAGCAGCCTCGCGCTTTCGGATAATTCACCCCTCCACTTT,CASSLALSDNSPLHF
NA,TRBJ1-5,NA,TRBV12-3/TRBV12-4,TGTGCCAGCAGTTCCGAGGGCAATCAGCCCCAGCATTTT,CASSSEGNQPQHF
NA,TRBJ1-2,NA,TRBV7-9,TGTGCCACCCCGCCCACCACAGGGACCCTTCGGGGTTATGGCTACACCTTC,CATPPTTGTLRGYGYTF
TRBD2,TRBJ2-7,NA,TRBV7-8,TGTGCCAGCAGCTCTATAGCGGGGGGGTCCTACGAGCAGTACTTC,CASSSIAGGSYEQYF
NA,TRBJ1-1,NA,TRBV29-1,TGCAGCGCTCATACTCAGGGGAGGGTCACTGAAGCTTTCTTT,CSAHTQGRVTEAFF
NA,TRBJ2-7,NA,TRBV21-1,TGTGCCAGCAGCAAAGATGTGGGGCAGCCGGTCCACGAGCAGTACTTC,CASSKDVGQPVHEQYF
TRBD2,TRBJ2-3,NA,TRBV19,TGTGCCAGTAGTATAGTCACGGGCGGGGGGGCCTCAGATACGCAGTATTTT,CASSIVTGGGASDTQYF
TRBD1,TRBJ2-7,NA,TRBV11-3,TGTGCCAGCAGCCGGACAGGGGAACCCTACGAGCAGTACTTC,CASSRTGEPYEQYF
NA,TRBJ2-3,NA,TRBV18,TGTGCCAGCTCACCACAATTCCGGGGGGATACGCAGTATTTT,CASSPQFRGDTQYF
NA,TRBJ2-3,NA,TRBV5-1,TGCGCCAGCTCGGGGGGCCTTCCACAAGATACGCAGTATTTT,CASSGGLPQDTQYF
NA,TRBJ2-3,NA,TRBV5-6,TGTGCCAGCAGCTTGTGGAGCCCGAGTACGCAGTATTTT,CASSLWSPSTQYF
TRBD1,TRBJ1-5,NA,TRBV29-1,TGCAGCGCGAACAGACAGGGTAGGACTCAGCCCCAGCATTTT,CSANRQGRTQPQHF
NA,TRBJ2-1,once,TRBV24-1,TGTGCCACCAGTGATTTGGGACAGTCCTCCTACAATGAGCAGTTCTTC,CATSDLGQSSYNEQFF
TRBD1,TRBJ1-3,NA,TRBV18,TGTGCCAGCTCACCTGGTCTCGCAGGGGGAGAAAACACCATATATTTT,CASSPGLAGGENTIYF
TRBD1,TRBJ2-3,NA,TRBV24-1,TGTGCCACCAGTGATTCAGGGGGACGTGGGAGCGGCCCGACAGATACGCAGTATTTT,CATSDSGGRGSGPTDTQYF
NA,TRBJ1-3,few,TRBV7-8,TGTGCCAGCAAATGGGGGGGGACTGCAAACACCATATATTTT,CASKWGGTANTIYF
NA,TRBJ1-6,NA,TRBV20-1,TGCAGTGCTAGTGACCACAAATCCGATTCACCCCTCCACTTT,CSASDHKSDSPLHF
TRBD2,TRBJ2-7,NA,TRBV29-1,TGCAGCGTCGCCGGGACTAACATATACGAGCAGTACTTC,CSVAGTNIYEQYF
TRBD2,TRBJ2-5,NA,TRBV7-2,TGTGCCAGCAGCCTCCGGGGGGGCCGAGAGACCCAGTACTTC,CASSLRGGRETQYF
NA,TRBJ2-7,NA,TRBV29-1,TGCAGCGTGAGGGCGGGGCCCCACGAGCAGTACTTC,CSVRAGPHEQYF
TRBD2,TRBJ2-5,NA,TRBV7-9,TGTGCCAGCAGCTACGGACTAGCGAAAGAGACCCAGTACTTC,CASSYGLAKETQYF
NA,TRBJ1-2,NA,TRBV30,TGTGCCTGGAGTTCGGAGAACTATGGCTACACCTTC,CAWSSENYGYTF
TRBD1,TRBJ1-2,NA,TRBV29-1,TGCAGCGTTGGACGAACCGGGACAGGGGACGGCTACACCTTC,CSVGRTGTGDGYTF
TRBD2,TRBJ2-2,NA,TRBV5-1,TGCGCCAGCAGCTCCGGGGGGGGGAACACCGGGGAGCTGTTTTTT,CASSSGGGNTGELFF
TRBD1,TRBJ2-1,NA,TRBV5-1,TGCGCCAGCAACGGGAAACAGGGGGCCTGGAATGAGCAGTTCTTC,CASNGKQGAWNEQFF
NA,TRBJ2-1,NA,TRBV4-3,TGCGCCAGCAGCCGTACTCAGGGGACCTACAATGAGCAGTTCTTC,CASSRTQGTYNEQFF
TRBD1,TRBJ1-1,NA,TRBV27,TGTGCCAGCAGTCCTACTCGGACAGGGAGAACCACTGAAGCTTTCTTT,CASSPTRTGRTTEAFF
NA,TRBJ1-2,NA,TRBV6-1,TGTGCCAGCAGTGAATCGAGGGGACAAGCTAACTATGGCTACACCTTC,CASSESRGQANYGYTF
TRBD2,TRBJ2-5,NA,TRBV3-1/TRBV3-2,TGTGCCAGCAGCCAACTTGGGCTAGCGGGGGGCCAAGAGACCCAGTACTTC,CASSQLGLAGGQETQYF
TRBD1,TRBJ2-7,NA,TRBV3-1/TRBV3-2,TGTGCCAGCAGCCAGTCAGGGGGCTTTTACGAGCAGTACTTC,CASSQSGGFYEQYF
TRBD2,TRBJ2-1,NA,TRBV11-2,TGTGCCAGCAGCTTAGGGACTAGCGGGGGGGCTTACAATGAGCAGTTCTTC,CASSLGTSGGAYNEQFF
NA,TRBJ2-7,NA,TRBV5-4,TGTGCCAGCAGCATGATATCCGCGAGCTCCTACGAGCAGTACTTC,CASSMISASSYEQYF
NA,TRBJ1-2,NA,TRBV2,TGTGCCAGCAGTGCCTGGGCCCAAGCTAACTATGGCTACACCTTC,CASSAWAQANYGYTF
TRBD2,TRBJ2-3,NA,TRBV27,TGTGCCAGCAGTTTACCTAGCGGGGGATCAGATACGCAGTATTTT,CASSLPSGGSDTQYF
TRBD1,TRBJ1-3,NA,TRBV18,TGTGCCAGCTCACCGACAGGGGGCCAAACTGGAAACACCATATATTTT,CASSPTGGQTGNTIYF
NA,TRBJ1-5,NA,TRBV20-1,TGCAGTGCTAGTAGGAGCGGGACAAATAGCAATCAGCCCCAGCATTTT,CSASRSGTNSNQPQHF